This T cell receptor beta chain was identified during a study of T cell responses to AZD1222 COVID-19 vaccine (dated by TCRdb to the early 2020s). Context from the whole study: AZD1222 recipients given second doses at about 4 weeks or at about 12 weeks were pooled, since spike-specific TCR depth and breadth were not found to differ between the two schedules. A total of just over 230 trial participants underwent TCR sequencing, of whom 207 had received two doses of AZD1222 and 26 had received two doses of the MenACWY control vaccine. Enrollment into the trials was organized by age into subgroups of 18-55, 56-69 and 70-plus years, and those subgroups contained roughly 150, 30 and 60 TCR-sequenced participants, respectively. Study-level results and caveats: The 56-69-year group was small, and its depth increase did not reach significance, likely because of low power. Only five to seven AZD1222 recipients were SARS-CoV-2 seropositive at baseline, limiting conclusions about previously exposed vaccinees. After two AZD1222 doses, spike-specific TCR breadth and depth were significantly higher than at day 0 and than in MenACWY recipients. Because no samples from the day 14 peak response were available, repertoires could be characterized only after the peak T cell response. Participants were mostly white British, with more females than males. The authors suggested clonal diversity may have been underestimated. Epitopes outside the regions mutated in the B.1.351 and B.1.1.7 variants were reportedly recognized by nearly half of the unique spike-specific TCRs. The vaccine-associated CD4 TCRs covered the entire spike protein, and the dominant responses fell in regions 160-218 and 743-854.

As regards this clone: Its binding antigen is unknown. Base qualities are not at hand, and no much larger clone is one base apart.

Sample time point, as interpreted from the label and publication: baseline before first vaccination. Vaccinee samples came from UK trials COV001 and COV002, including a single-blind randomized controlled phase 2/3 trial of AZD1222 (ChAdOx1 nCoV-19) in healthy adults. For TCRbeta chain sequencing, PBMC samples were collected from trial participants at day 0 and at day 28 after the second dose. The CDR3 regions of human TCRbeta chains were subjected to immunosequencing. The authors' analysis ran thus. Repertoire TCRs were checked for matches against a reference library of SARS-CoV-2-specific TCRs that had been generated using the MIRA antigen-specificity platform. Breadth meant the fraction of unique TCRs that were SARS-CoV-2-associated, whereas depth meant the fraction of total T cells that were SARS-CoV-2-associated. Using the MIRA data, every spike-specific TCR was mapped to the spike region that the TCR reacted to and assigned to either a CD4 or a CD8 class. Log10-transformed breadth and depth values were compared by one-way ANOVA with Sidak's multiple comparisons tests. TCRdb's version of the immuneACCESS table is confined to in-frame rearrangements and falls short of the full clone set. An unresolved V gene accounts for under half of the shortfall where checked; the remainder is of unknown origin. V and J calls and clone size follow that table, whereas D and trimming were derived from the DNA. For this sample the table gives about 120,000 clones, of which approximately 91% were detected only once. Clones ranked in the top ten supply 6.3% of the sample.

This sequence originates from an adult in good health. This material consisted of peripheral blood, taken on day 0 of AZD1222 vaccination.

CDR3 reads: CASSLGGGEKLFF. DNA sequence: TGTGCCAGCAGCTTAGGAGGAGGGGAAAAACTGTTTTTT. The V and J segments used are TRBV7-8 and TRBJ1-4, with no confidently assigned D gene. Cut back by 1 base and 8 bases, the V and J ends lie 8 bases apart. From a lookup of the germline V gene, CDR1 and CDR2 are SGHVS and FQNEAQ. The CDR3 holds 13 amino acids from the cysteine to the phenylalanine. This entry keeps only the CDR3 DNA: 39 bases, framed from base 1.